The rows below give T cell receptor beta chains drawn from one sample of a study of blood T cells in healthy people across ages. Each CDR3 protein gets one entry after TCRdb re-called the 5' RACE reads with MiXCR. The table includes some 640,000 distinct CDR3 sequences, 45% to 50% detected once. The sequencing input was blood. These receptors originate from a woman aged 55-70 years in good health. Both conserved end residues are part of each CDR3. The D gene is left open where the match is weak. A row's size may be missing; if present it is once, few, many or a size class.

clone_size: .; d_call: TRBD1; v_call: TRBV7-2; j_call: TRBJ1-2; cdr3_aa: CASSAGTEIYGYTF; cdr3_nt: TGTGCCAGCAGCGCCGGGACAGAGATCTATGGCTACACCTTC
clone_size: once; d_call: .; v_call: TRBV7-2; j_call: TRBJ2-7; cdr3_aa: CASSSRTGTGEQYF; cdr3_nt: TGTGCCAGCAGCTCCCGGACGGGGACGGGGGAGCAGTACTTC
clone_size: many; d_call: .; v_call: TRBV6-1; j_call: TRBJ2-7; cdr3_aa: CASSPTGDEQYF; cdr3_nt: TGTGCCAGCAGTCCGACGGGGGACGAGCAGTACTTC
clone_size: .; d_call: .; v_call: TRBV6-5; j_call: TRBJ1-6; cdr3_aa: CASSYKTGTPNLWPLHF; cdr3_nt: TGTGCCAGCAGTTACAAAACCGGGACTCCGAACCTGTGGCCCCTCCACTTT
clone_size: .; d_call: TRBD1; v_call: TRBV5-1; j_call: TRBJ2-1; cdr3_aa: CASRAGTGGGNEQFF; cdr3_nt: TGCGCCAGCAGGGCCGGGACAGGGGGAGGTAATGAGCAGTTCTTC
clone_size: .; d_call: TRBD1; v_call: TRBV28; j_call: TRBJ1-5; cdr3_aa: CASRFPGGQPQHF; cdr3_nt: TGTGCCAGCAGATTCCCAGGGGGTCAGCCCCAGCATTTT
clone_size: .; d_call: TRBD1; v_call: TRBV11-2; j_call: TRBJ2-1; cdr3_aa: CASRKTGVLDNEQFF; cdr3_nt: TGTGCCAGCAGAAAGACAGGGGTTTTGGACAATGAGCAGTTCTTC
clone_size: .; d_call: TRBD2; v_call: TRBV28; j_call: TRBJ2-7; cdr3_aa: CASSFESSGEQYF; cdr3_nt: TGTGCCAGCAGTTTTGAGTCTAGCGGCGAGCAGTACTTC
clone_size: .; d_call: TRBD2; v_call: TRBV3-1; j_call: TRBJ2-7; cdr3_aa: CASSQTRGLAAAEQYF; cdr3_nt: TGTGCCAGCAGCCAGACCAGAGGACTAGCAGCGGCCGAGCAGTACTTC
clone_size: few; d_call: TRBD2; v_call: TRBV27; j_call: TRBJ2-1; cdr3_aa: CATSSGSSYNEQFF; cdr3_nt: TGTGCCACCTCAAGCGGGAGCTCCTACAATGAGCAGTTCTTC
clone_size: .; d_call: .; v_call: TRBV5-1; j_call: TRBJ2-7; cdr3_aa: CASALGSRDYEQYF; cdr3_nt: TGCGCCAGCGCCTTGGGTAGCAGAGACTACGAGCAGTACTTC
clone_size: .; d_call: .; v_call: TRBV6-2/TRBV6-3; j_call: TRBJ2-5; cdr3_aa: CASSFHTGHGVRETQYF; cdr3_nt: TGTGCCAGCAGTTTCCACACAGGGCATGGCGTGCGAGAGACCCAGTACTTC
clone_size: few; d_call: .; v_call: TRBV20-1; j_call: TRBJ2-7; cdr3_aa: CSARDSNSYEQYF; cdr3_nt: TGCAGTGCTAGAGATAGTAACTCCTACGAGCAGTACTTC
clone_size: .; d_call: .; v_call: TRBV29-1; j_call: TRBJ2-1; cdr3_aa: CSVTPVGSYNEQFF; cdr3_nt: TGCAGCGTGACGCCTGTCGGGTCCTACAATGAGCAGTTCTTC
clone_size: .; d_call: TRBD2; v_call: TRBV20-1; j_call: TRBJ2-7; cdr3_aa: CSARGALKTLTRGLSYEQYF; cdr3_nt: TGCAGTGCTAGAGGTGCCTTGAAGACTCTCACACGGGGACTATCCTACGAGCAGTACTTC
clone_size: .; d_call: TRBD2; v_call: TRBV29-1; j_call: TRBJ2-1; cdr3_aa: CSAPWGAGGYNEQFF; cdr3_nt: TGCAGCGCCCCGTGGGGAGCGGGAGGGTACAATGAGCAGTTCTTC
clone_size: .; d_call: .; v_call: TRBV20-1; j_call: TRBJ2-7; cdr3_aa: CSARDPGGLAYEQYF; cdr3_nt: TGCAGTGCTAGAGATCCTGGGGGATTGGCCTACGAGCAGTACTTC
clone_size: few; d_call: TRBD2; v_call: TRBV5-1; j_call: TRBJ2-7; cdr3_aa: CASSLGTSGLSYEQYF; cdr3_nt: TGCGCCAGCAGCTTGGGGACTAGCGGCCTCTCCTACGAGCAGTACTTC
clone_size: .; d_call: .; v_call: TRBV7-9; j_call: TRBJ2-5; cdr3_aa: CAGSLLTSWDAQETQYF; cdr3_nt: TGTGCCGGCAGCTTACTGACAAGTTGGGACGCCCAAGAGACCCAGTACTTC
clone_size: .; d_call: TRBD2; v_call: TRBV11-2; j_call: TRBJ2-3; cdr3_aa: CASSQAGVGNTQYF; cdr3_nt: TGTGCCAGCAGCCAAGCGGGGGTCGGTAATACGCAGTATTTT
clone_size: .; d_call: .; v_call: TRBV29-1; j_call: TRBJ2-2; cdr3_aa: CSARRGSGELFF; cdr3_nt: TGCAGCGCCCGGCGGGGCTCCGGGGAGCTGTTTTTT
clone_size: .; d_call: .; v_call: TRBV6-2/TRBV6-3; j_call: TRBJ2-1; cdr3_aa: CASSYSRRNEQFF; cdr3_nt: TGTGCCAGCAGTTATTCGAGGAGGAATGAGCAGTTCTTC
clone_size: .; d_call: .; v_call: TRBV5-4; j_call: TRBJ2-2; cdr3_aa: CANSLDLNTGELFF; cdr3_nt: TGTGCCAACAGCTTGGATCTGAACACCGGGGAGCTGTTTTTT
clone_size: .; d_call: TRBD1; v_call: TRBV6-2/TRBV6-3; j_call: TRBJ1-5; cdr3_aa: CASGDPGQGHQPQHF; cdr3_nt: TGTGCCAGCGGAGATCCGGGACAGGGCCATCAGCCCCAGCATTTT
clone_size: .; d_call: .; v_call: TRBV28; j_call: TRBJ2-7; cdr3_aa: CASSLGLMTSEQYF; cdr3_nt: TGTGCCAGCAGCCTGGGACTGATGACCTCCGAGCAGTACTTC
clone_size: .; d_call: .; v_call: TRBV28; j_call: TRBJ1-4; cdr3_aa: CASSLTPGPDLNEKLFF; cdr3_nt: TGTGCCAGCAGTTTAACACCGGGGCCAGACCTAAATGAAAAACTGTTTTTT
clone_size: few; d_call: .; v_call: TRBV25-1; j_call: TRBJ2-7; cdr3_aa: CASSELGRKNEQYF; cdr3_nt: TGTGCCAGCAGTGAATTGGGGAGGAAAAACGAGCAGTACTTC
clone_size: few; d_call: .; v_call: TRBV5-1; j_call: TRBJ2-7; cdr3_aa: CASSLSGSYSYEQYF; cdr3_nt: TGCGCCAGCAGCTTGTCGGGGAGCTACTCCTACGAGCAGTACTTC
clone_size: many; d_call: TRBD1; v_call: TRBV7-9; j_call: TRBJ1-2; cdr3_aa: CASSPRTGANGYTF; cdr3_nt: TGTGCCAGCAGCCCGAGGACAGGGGCGAATGGCTACACCTTC
clone_size: .; d_call: .; v_call: TRBV9; j_call: TRBJ2-1; cdr3_aa: CASSVASGAYNEQFF; cdr3_nt: TGTGCCAGCAGCGTAGCCAGTGGGGCTTACAATGAGCAGTTCTTC
clone_size: few; d_call: .; v_call: TRBV12-3/TRBV12-4; j_call: TRBJ2-5; cdr3_aa: CASSSRPTGLGQETQYF; cdr3_nt: TGTGCCAGCAGTTCCCGCCCCACAGGGTTGGGACAAGAGACCCAGTACTTC
clone_size: .; d_call: .; v_call: TRBV25-1; j_call: TRBJ1-2; cdr3_aa: CASSDTRGSHGYTF; cdr3_nt: TGTGCCAGCAGTGATACCCGGGGCTCACATGGCTACACCTTC
clone_size: .; d_call: TRBD2; v_call: TRBV20-1; j_call: TRBJ2-5; cdr3_aa: CSAGTSGDQETQYF; cdr3_nt: TGCAGTGCTGGGACTAGCGGGGACCAAGAGACCCAGTACTTC
clone_size: .; d_call: .; v_call: TRBV4-3; j_call: TRBJ2-7; cdr3_aa: CASSPLGNNEQYF; cdr3_nt: TGCGCCAGCAGCCCCCTAGGGAACAATGAGCAGTACTTC
clone_size: .; d_call: .; v_call: TRBV18; j_call: TRBJ1-1; cdr3_aa: CTSSTATETFF; cdr3_nt: TGTACCAGCTCAACGGCCACCGAAACTTTCTTT
clone_size: .; d_call: TRBD2; v_call: TRBV25-1; j_call: TRBJ2-5; cdr3_aa: CASSERLAGRETQYF; cdr3_nt: TGTGCCAGCAGTGAAAGACTAGCCGGGCGAGAGACCCAGTACTTC
clone_size: few; d_call: TRBD2; v_call: TRBV7-3; j_call: TRBJ2-2; cdr3_aa: CASSLSSGIAGGELFF; cdr3_nt: TGTGCCAGCAGCTTATCCAGCGGGATTGCCGGCGGGGAGCTGTTTTTT
clone_size: .; d_call: .; v_call: TRBV20-1; j_call: TRBJ2-7; cdr3_aa: CSASVGACEQYF; cdr3_nt: TGCAGTGCTAGCGTAGGCGCGTGCGAGCAGTACTTC
clone_size: few; d_call: .; v_call: TRBV12-3/TRBV12-4; j_call: TRBJ1-1; cdr3_aa: CASSAMGTEAFF; cdr3_nt: TGTGCCAGCAGCGCGATGGGGACTGAAGCTTTCTTT
clone_size: .; d_call: .; v_call: TRBV2; j_call: TRBJ1-6; cdr3_aa: CASKVLRGSVSPLHF; cdr3_nt: TGTGCCAGCAAGGTTCTTAGGGGGTCTGTTTCACCCCTCCACTTT
clone_size: many; d_call: TRBD1; v_call: TRBV7-2; j_call: TRBJ2-7; cdr3_aa: CASSYLGQGLYEQYF; cdr3_nt: TGTGCCAGCAGCTACCTCGGACAGGGGCTCTACGAGCAGTACTTC
clone_size: few; d_call: .; v_call: TRBV20-1; j_call: TRBJ1-6; cdr3_aa: CSAPPTGSSYNSPLHF; cdr3_nt: TGCAGTGCCCCCCCCACGGGATCGTCCTATAATTCACCCCTCCACTTT
clone_size: .; d_call: TRBD2; v_call: TRBV20-1; j_call: TRBJ2-3; cdr3_aa: CSASTSGRTDTQYF; cdr3_nt: TGCAGTGCTAGTACTAGCGGTCGCACAGATACGCAGTATTTT
clone_size: .; d_call: TRBD1; v_call: TRBV10-3; j_call: TRBJ1-2; cdr3_aa: CAITPDRNNYGYTF; cdr3_nt: TGTGCCATCACCCCGGACAGGAACAACTATGGCTACACCTTC
clone_size: .; d_call: TRBD2; v_call: TRBV7-3; j_call: TRBJ2-5; cdr3_aa: CASSLFDLAGGETQYF; cdr3_nt: TGTGCCAGCAGCTTATTTGACCTAGCGGGGGGAGAGACCCAGTACTTC